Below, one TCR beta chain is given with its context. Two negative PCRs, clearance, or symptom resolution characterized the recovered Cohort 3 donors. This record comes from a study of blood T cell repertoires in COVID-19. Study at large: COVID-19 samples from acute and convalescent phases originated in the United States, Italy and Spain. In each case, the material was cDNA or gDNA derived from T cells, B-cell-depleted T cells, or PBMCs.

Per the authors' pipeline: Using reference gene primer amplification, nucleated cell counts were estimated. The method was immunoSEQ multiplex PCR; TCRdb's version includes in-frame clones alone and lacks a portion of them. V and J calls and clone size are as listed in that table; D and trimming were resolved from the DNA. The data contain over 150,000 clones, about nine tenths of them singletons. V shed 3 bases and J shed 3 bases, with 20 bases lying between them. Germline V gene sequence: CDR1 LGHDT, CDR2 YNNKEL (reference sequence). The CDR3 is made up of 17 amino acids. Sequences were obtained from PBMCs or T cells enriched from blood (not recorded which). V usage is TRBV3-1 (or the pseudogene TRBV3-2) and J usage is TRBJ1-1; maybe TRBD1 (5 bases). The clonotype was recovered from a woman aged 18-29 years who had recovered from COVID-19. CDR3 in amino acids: CASSHFSTDTTHTEAFF. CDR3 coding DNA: TGTGCCAGCAGCCATTTTTCCACGGACACGACACACACTGAAGCTTTCTTT.